This TCR beta chain appears in the sequencing data of a study of blood T cell repertoires in COVID-19. Repertoires were generated with immunoSEQ multiplex PCR, while TCRdb's copy carries only in-frame clones and drops some. The sample contains 70,000 to 90,000 clones, 82% of which appear only once. After removal of 5 bases from V and 5 bases from J, the junction contained 7 bases not matched to a gene. Germline V gives CDR1 MNHEY, CDR2 SVGAGI. The CDR3 contains 14 residues. Specimen: peripheral blood. The TCR sequence derives from a woman aged 80 or over with acute or convalescent COVID-19. The chain couples TRBV6-5 to TRBJ2-7; 9 bases are shared with TRBD1. The CDR3 DNA follows: TGTGCCAGCAGTAGAGGGACAGGGTCCAACGAGCAGTACTTC. Protein sequence: CASSRGTGSNEQYF.